Each of the 24 T cell receptor beta chains below was sequenced from the same sample in a study of Ad26.COV2.S vaccination and SARS-CoV-2 variants (dated by TCRdb to about 2021). The sample's treatment or condition label is to be understood as: around 19 received Ad26.COV2.S at low or high dose, single or two shots; roughly five received placebo; per-sample allocation not given. Repertoires of vaccine and placebo recipients were sequenced from samples taken on day 63 after the first injection. Library preparation employed the immunoSEQ multiplex PCR assay. Held by TCRdb, this immuneACCESS table contains in-frame sequences only and omits some clones. Under half of the omission traces to an unresolved V gene where checked; the cause of the rest is unknown. Within this sample are 350,000 to 450,000 clones, with over 75% of them counted one time only. The biggest ten clones account for approximately 1.9% of the sample.

The sequencing used peripheral blood, collected in a trial of Ad26.COV2.S vaccine versus placebo. Source of these receptors: a person between 18 and 60 years old who received the Ad26.COV2.S COVID-19 vaccine or a placebo.

This chain connects TRBV10-3 to TRBJ1-2; 7 positions match TRBD1. Germline lookup yields CDR1 ENHRY and CDR2 SYGVKD. Trimming cost V 2 bases and J 6 bases; bases outside gene matches: 6. The CDR3 length is 14 residues. The CDR3 loop is CAISEARGPHGYTF. The DNA for the CDR3 is TGTGCCATCAGTGAGGCAAGGGGGCCCCATGGCTACACCTTC.

The CDR3 loop is CATSRDGDYRNEQFF. The CDR3 DNA reads as TGTGCCACCAGCAGAGATGGGGACTACCGCAATGAGCAGTTCTTC. The gene calls are TRBV15 and TRBJ2-1; 7 bases are a match to TRBD2. This CDR3 has 15 residues. Germline V lookup: CDR1 LNHNV, CDR2 YYDKDF (reference sequence). V lost 0 bases to trimming and J lost 6 bases; unmatched junction nucleotides: 5.

Concerning this clone itself: The junction departs from germline at one end; a sequencing error may be responsible. This chain joins TRBV6-2 or TRBV6-3 and TRBJ1-6; a possible D gene is TRBD1 (6 bases). The CDR3 is 15 residues long. Germline V CDR1 and CDR2: MNHEY, SVGEGT. CDR3 DNA sequence: TGTGCCAGCAGTTACGCGGGGGCCTATAATTCACCTCTCCACTTT. This gives the protein CASSYAGAYNSPLHF.

The V and J genes are TRBV3-1 (or the pseudogene TRBV3-2) and TRBJ2-7; 7 bases agree with TRBD2. Germline V gene data show CDR1 as LGHDT and CDR2 as YNNKEL (reference sequence). The CDR3 runs 16 residues. V shed 4 bases, J shed 3 bases, and the junction held 12 bases outside the gene matches. The CDR3 protein is CASSPRSASGFYEQYF. The CDR3 DNA follows: TGTGCCAGCAGCCCCCGGTCGGCTAGCGGATTCTACGAGCAGTACTTC.

This sequence joins TRBV20-1 and TRBJ2-1; D call uncertain. In germline, CDR1 is DFQATT, CDR2 SNEGSKA (reference sequence). This CDR3 region has 10 residues. The V gene lost 0 bases and the J gene lost 8 bases, with 2 bases spanning the gap. The CDR3 DNA follows: TGCAGTGCTAGAGATCATGAGCAGTTCTTC. Its protein product is CSARDHEQFF.

The chain carries TRBV7-3 and TRBJ2-3; D ambiguous. Looked up from germline, CDR1 is SGHTA and CDR2 is FQGTGA. The CDR3 is made up of 13 amino acids. Trimming stripped 5 bases from V and 6 bases from J, with 12 bases between. This chain's CDR3 is CASSGSPLDTQYF. CDR3 coding DNA: TGTGCCAGCAGCGGGTCGCCACTGGATACGCAGTATTTT.

This sequence joins TRBV2 and TRBJ2-1; D might be TRBD1 (6 bases). CDR3 size: 13 residues. With 7 bases removed from V and 5 bases from J, the gap between germline ends came to 12 bases. Germline CDR1 and CDR2: SNHLY and FYNNEI. CDR3 nucleotides: TGTGCCAGCACCTTGGGACAAAACAATGAGCAGTTCTTC. Residues: CASTLGQNNEQFF.

The CDR3 coding sequence is TGTGCCAGTAGGCAAGCGGGAGGAGGATCCTACGAGCAGTACTTC. This sequence encodes CASRQAGGGSYEQYF. The genes are TRBV19 and TRBJ2-7, with 9 nucleotides matching TRBD2. Germline V gives CDR1 LNHDA, CDR2 SQIVND (reference sequence). J gave up 1 base and V 6 bases, and 7 bases lay outside the gene matches. This CDR3 is built from 15 residues.

The sample holds many counts of this clone. The chain carries TRBV27 and TRBJ2-7, with 9 nucleotides matching TRBD1. Trimming removed 8 bases from V and 6 bases from J; junction bases left unmatched: 8. The CDR3 has 13 residues. Germline CDR1 is MNHEY and CDR2 is SMNVEV (reference sequence). This CDR3 reads CASPGQGWLEQYF. CDR3 nucleotides: TGTGCCAGCCCGGGACAGGGTTGGCTCGAGCAGTACTTC.

V is TRBV15 and J is TRBJ2-4, with D possibly being TRBD2 (6 bases). The CDR3 consists of 16 residues. From germline, CDR1 is LNHNV and CDR2 YYDKDF (reference sequence). V was shortened by 2 bases and J by 0 bases, with 11 bases between the two germline ends. The CDR3 sequence: CATSRFAGRAKNIQYF. The CDR3 DNA reads TGTGCCACCAGCAGATTTGCGGGACGAGCCAAAAACATTCAGTACTTC.

The chain combines TRBV18 with TRBJ1-5; no reliable D call. This CDR3 is built from 13 residues. Germline CDR1 KGHSH, CDR2 LQKENI. Trimming pared 3 bases from V and 0 bases from J, leaving 3 bases between. The CDR3 reads CASSPSSNQPQHF. CDR3 DNA sequence: TGTGCCAGCTCACCCTCTAGCAATCAGCCCCAGCATTTT.

This chain uses TRBV2 with TRBJ2-5, with D perhaps matching TRBD2 (5 bases). The germline V and J ends were trimmed by 11 bases and 0 bases, with 10 bases remaining between them. Looked up from germline, CDR1 is SNHLY and CDR2 is FYNNEI. This CDR3 is built from 12 residues. The CDR3 here is CAGGLYQETQYF. The CDR3 DNA is TGTGCCGGCGGGCTGTACCAAGAGACCCAGTACTTC. Full variable domain (remainder filled in from reference TRBV2 and TRBJ2-5): EPEVTQTPSHQVTQMGQEVILRCVPISNHLYFYWYRQILGQKVEFLVSFYNNEISEKSEIFDDQFSVERPDGSNFTLKIRSTKLEDSAMYFCAGGLYQETQYFGPGTRLLVL.

The V and J genes are TRBV30 and TRBJ1-3, with no clear D. V lost 1 base, J lost 0 bases, and 1 base lay in between. The CDR3 is 12 residues long. Germline V gives CDR1 GTSNPN, CDR2 SVGIG (reference sequence). As DNA, the CDR3 is TGTGCCTGGAGTGGCTCTGGAAACACCATATATTTT. This sequence encodes CAWSGSGNTIYF.

This chain links TRBV19 with TRBJ1-2; TRBD1 matches at 8 bases. CDR3 length equals 16 residues. The germline CDR1 and CDR2 sequences are LNHDA and SQIVND (reference sequence). The J segment lost 0 bases and the V segment lost 4 bases, leaving 7 bases of the junction unmatched. CDR3 DNA sequence: TGTGCCAGTAGTAGTTCGCGACAGGGGACTAACTATGGCTACACCTTC. This sequence encodes CASSSSRQGTNYGYTF.

CDR3 sequence reads: CASSLGAGGPYEQFF. CDR3 sequence (DNA): TGTGCCAGCAGCTTGGGAGCGGGAGGGCCGTATGAGCAGTTCTTC. J is TRBJ2-1 and V is TRBV5-4; 10 bases match TRBD2. Per the germline V gene, CDR1 is SGHNT and CDR2 is YYREEE (reference sequence). The CDR3 loop spans 15 amino acids. V shed 0 bases and J 8 bases; nucleotides not matched to a gene: 5. The full variable domain, rest sourced from reference TRBV5-4 and TRBJ2-1, is ETGVTQSPTHLIKTRGQQVTLRCSSQSGHNTVSWYQQALGQGPQFIFQYYREEENGRGNFPPRFSGLQFPNYSSELNVNALELDDSALYLCASSLGAGGPYEQFFGPGTRLTVL.

The V gene is TRBV5-1, the J gene TRBJ2-1; D unresolved. V dropped 0 bases and J dropped 10 bases, with 11 bases sitting between them. The CDR3 runs to 13 residues. The germline CDR1 and CDR2 sequences are SGHRS and YFSETQ. DNA of the CDR3: TGCGCCAGCAGCTTGGGCCCACTGGGGGAGCAGTTCTTC. Translation gives CASSLGPLGEQFF.

The J gene is TRBJ1-2, the V gene TRBV12-3 or TRBV12-4; the D is unclear. Trimming pared 1 base from V and 12 bases from J, leaving 12 bases between. The CDR3 totals 12 residues. CDR3: CASSLGAGGHTF. The DNA of the CDR3 is TGTGCCAGCAGTTTAGGGGCAGGAGGGCACACCTTC.

The chain joins TRBV20-1 to TRBJ1-2; D might be TRBD1 (5 bases). The length of the CDR3 is 11 residues. The V gene's germline CDR1 is DFQATT and CDR2 SNEGSKA (reference sequence). Trimming left V 5 bases short and J 8 bases short, with 12 bases between. The CDR3 nucleotides are TGCAGTGCTTTCTTGGGGGGAGGCTACACCTTC. Translating it yields CSAFLGGGYTF.

This clone was seen a single time. CDR3 DNA sequence: TGTGCCAGCCGCCGGGGGACAGGGCGGGGTCTGGGGGCTAATGAAAAACTGTTTTTT. Translating gives CASRRGTGRGLGANEKLFF. This chain joins TRBV7-2 and TRBJ1-4; 9 bases agree with TRBD1. The germline CDR1 and CDR2 sequences are SGHTA and FQGNSA. The CDR3 runs to 19 residues. V dropped 8 bases and J dropped 3; count of bases not matched to a gene: 19.

The chain links TRBV4-1 to TRBJ1-5, with a tentative D call TRBD1 (5 bases). Germline V lookup: CDR1 MGHRA, CDR2 YSYEKL. This CDR3 region has 16 residues. The V end was cut by 0 bases, the J end by 6 bases, with 15 bases between. CDR3 residues: CASSQELFRDGQPQHF. The CDR3 DNA sequence: TGCGCCAGCAGCCAAGAGCTCTTCAGGGATGGTCAGCCCCAGCATTTT.

The chain uses TRBV4-2 and TRBJ1-2; D might be TRBD1 (6 bases). The CDR3 is 14 amino acids. V was clipped by 1 base and J by 4 bases, with 10 bases between them. CDR1 is LGHNA, CDR2 YNFKEQ, per germline. The CDR3 coding sequence is TGTGCCAGCAGCCAAGCGACAGGAAGCTATGGCTACACCTTC. This encodes CASSQATGSYGYTF.

V and J are TRBV20-1 and TRBJ2-3, with a tentative D call TRBD2 (6 bases). The V gene's germline CDR1 is DFQATT and CDR2 SNEGSKA (reference sequence). The CDR3 has 14 amino acids. Trimming removed 3 bases at V and 0 bases at J, with 10 bases between. The DNA for the CDR3 is TGCAGTGCTAGTCAGAGCGGGAGCACAGATACGCAGTATTTT. Translated, it gives CSASQSGSTDTQYF.

The V gene is TRBV11-3, the J gene TRBJ2-1; either TRBD1 or TRBD2 may supply D (5 bases each). Trimming removed 1 base at V and 9 bases at J, with 16 bases between. In germline, CDR1 is SGHNT, CDR2 YENEEA. The CDR3 has 15 residues. CDR3 bases: TGTGCCAGCAGCTTAGCCATCGGGTGGGGGAGTGAGCAGTTCTTC. As protein: CASSLAIGWGSEQFF.

This clone was seen a handful of times. The chain combines TRBV30 with TRBJ1-1; D is unresolved. CDR3 length equals 12 residues. CDR1 GTSNPN and CDR2 SVGIG come from the germline V gene (reference sequence). V shed 1 base and J shed 5 bases, with 8 bases lying between them. CDR3: CAWSDYGTEAFF. The DNA of the CDR3 is TGTGCCTGGAGTGACTACGGAACTGAAGCTTTCTTT. Complete variable domain (other parts from reference TRBV30 and TRBJ1-1): SQTIHQWPATLVQPVGSPLSLECTVEGTSNPNLYWYRQAAGRGLQLLFYSVGIGQISSEVPQNLSASRPQDRQFILSSKKLLLSDSGFYLCAWSDYGTEAFFGQGTRLTVV.